A single sample is the source of the 15 T cell receptor beta chains below, sequenced in a study of T cells in Graves' hyperthyroidism and ophthalmopathy. The source material, RNA transcripts, was used to amplify TCR beta CDR3 regions. HTBI primers were the set used in a first-round RT-PCR of the TCR CDR3. TCRdb redid the calling of the multiplex PCR reads with MiXCR, one entry per CDR3 protein. The sample shows roughly 640,000 distinct CDR3 sequences, approximately 16% of them seen only once. The sample consisted of blood. These receptors were obtained from a woman aged 40 to 55 with Graves' ophthalmopathy.

This clonotype has at least ten counts. The gene calls are TRBV2 and TRBJ1-1; 7 positions match TRBD1. The trim removed 6 bases at V and 3 bases at J, leaving 13 bases unmatched. This CDR3 comprises 16 residues. Germline assignment: CDR1 SNHLY and CDR2 FYNNEI. This CDR3 reads CASRARRGQQHTEAFF. The CDR3 DNA reads TGTGCCAGCAGGGCTAGACGGGGACAGCAGCACACTGAAGCTTTCTTT.

The chain combines TRBV30 with TRBJ2-7, with D tentatively TRBD1 (6 bases). Germline V gives CDR1 GTSNPN, CDR2 SVGIG (reference sequence). CDR3 length: 11 amino acids. Trimming removed 5 bases at V and 3 bases at J, with 8 bases between. The CDR3 nucleotides are TGTGCCTGGGAGGGGGTCTACGAGCAGTACTTC. Protein product: CAWEGVYEQYF. Together with reference TRBV30 and TRBJ2-7, the CDR3 gives the full variable domain: SQTIHQWPATLVQPVGSPLSLECTVEGTSNPNLYWYRQAAGRGLQLLFYSVGIGQISSEVPQNLSASRPQDRQFILSSKKLLLSDSGFYLCAWEGVYEQYFGPGTRLTVT.

This clonotype occurred many times. This chain connects TRBV11-3 to TRBJ2-7; a weak D match, TRBD1 (5 bases). The CDR3 covers 13 residues. Trimming left V 2 bases short and J 3 bases short, with 8 bases between. In germline, CDR1 is SGHNT, CDR2 YENEEA. CDR3 sequence: CASSLSTDYEQYF. Written as DNA, the CDR3 is TGTGCCAGCAGCTTATCGACAGACTACGAGCAGTACTTC. The full variable domain, with the rest looked up from reference TRBV11-3 and TRBJ2-7, is EAGVVQSPRYKIIEKKQPVAFWCNPISGHNTLYWYLQNLGQGPELLIRYENEEAVDDSQLPKDRFSAERLKGVDSTLKIQPAELGDSAVYLCASSLSTDYEQYFGPGTRLTVT.

In this sample, this clonotype turned up many times. The V call is TRBV7-2, the J call TRBJ2-5; a possible D gene is TRBD1 (6 bases). The CDR3 sequence is 13 residues long. From germline, CDR1 is SGHTA and CDR2 FQGNSA. V was clipped by 6 bases and J by 1 base, with 9 bases between them. CDR3 coding DNA: TGTGCCAGCAGGGGCAGGGGCCAAGAGACCCAGTACTTC. It translates to CASRGRGQETQYF.

The genes are TRBV20-1 and TRBJ2-5; the D gene is possibly TRBD2 (6 bases). This CDR3 has 14 amino acids. V was shortened by 6 bases and J by 4 bases, with 18 bases between the two germline ends. In germline, CDR1 is DFQATT, CDR2 SNEGSKA (reference sequence). CDR3 in amino acids: CSAGLRRGGETQYF. As DNA, the CDR3 is TGCAGTGCGGGGCTACGGCGGGGCGGAGAGACCCAGTACTTC.

V is TRBV2 and J is TRBJ1-5; a weak D match, TRBD1 (6 bases). CDR3 length equals 15 residues. From germline, CDR1 is SNHLY and CDR2 FYNNEI. V was cut by 3 bases and J by 3 bases, with 12 bases left in between. The CDR3 DNA follows: TGTGCCAGCAGTGAGTGGGGGCAGATCAATCAGCCCCAGCATTTT. The encoded protein is CASSEWGQINQPQHF.

This clonotype was detected many times. The rearrangement links TRBV7-9 to TRBJ1-1; D unresolved. Trimming pared 0 bases from V and 1 base from J, leaving 9 bases between. The V gene's germline CDR1 is SEHNR and CDR2 FQNEAQ (reference sequence). The CDR3 spans 15 residues. DNA for the CDR3: TGTGCCAGCAGCTTAGCAGGGTCCCGGAACACTGAAGCTTTCTTT. This translates into CASSLAGSRNTEAFF.

The chain uses TRBV2 and TRBJ1-4, with D possibly matching TRBD1 (5 bases). V lost 4 bases and J 5 bases, leaving 11 bases between the germline ends. In germline, CDR1 is SNHLY, CDR2 FYNNEI. This CDR3 comprises 14 residues. The CDR3 spells CASSGGLSNEKLFF. CDR3 coding DNA: TGTGCCAGCAGTGGGGGACTCTCGAATGAAAAACTGTTTTTT.

The chain links TRBV29-1 to TRBJ1-2; D might be TRBD1 (5 bases). CDR1 is SQVTM, CDR2 ANQGSEA, per germline. The CDR3 has 14 residues. V lost 2 bases and J 7 bases, leaving 17 bases between the germline ends. The chain's CDR3 is CSVERQGNVGGYTF. The CDR3 region has the DNA TGCAGCGTTGAACGGCAGGGTAATGTTGGTGGCTACACCTTC. Full variable domain (outside the CDR3, taken from reference TRBV29-1 and TRBJ1-2): SAVISQKPSRDICQRGTSLTIQCQVDSQVTMMFWYRQQPGQSLTLIATANQGSEATYESGFVIDKFPISRPNLTFSTLTVSNMSPEDSSIYLCSVERQGNVGGYTFGSGTRLTVV.

The chain uses TRBV19 and TRBJ1-2, with D possibly being TRBD1 (6 bases). The V end lost 6 bases, the J end lost 4 bases, and 18 bases lay between the germline ends. The CDR3 covers 15 residues. Germline V gene data show CDR1 as LNHDA and CDR2 as SQIVND (reference sequence). The CDR3, as DNA: TGTGCCAGTAGAAGGGACCTGACAGGCACCTATGGCTACACCTTC. This encodes CASRRDLTGTYGYTF. The complete variable domain, with remaining parts taken from reference TRBV19 and TRBJ1-2, reads DGGITQSPKYLFRKEGQNVTLSCEQNLNHDAMYWYRQDPGQGLRLIYYSQIVNDFQKGDIAEGYSVSREKKESFPLTVTSAQKNPTAFYLCASRRDLTGTYGYTFGSGTRLTVV.

This clonotype was counted many times. The gene calls are TRBV28 and TRBJ2-7; the D gene is possibly TRBD1 (6 bases). Germline V gives CDR1 MDHEN, CDR2 SYDVKM. V lost 4 bases and J 6 bases, leaving 16 bases between the germline ends. The CDR3 is 14 amino acids. CDR3 DNA sequence: TGTGCCAGCAGTTCAGGCGGACAGTCGCCCGAGCAGTACTTC. This sequence encodes CASSSGGQSPEQYF.

Many counts were recorded for this clonotype. The chain joins TRBV18 to TRBJ2-1, with D tentatively TRBD2 (7 bases). The germline V gene encodes CDR1 KGHSH and CDR2 LQKENI. This CDR3 region has 14 residues. V lost 3 bases and J 6 bases, leaving 12 bases between the germline ends. CDR3 in amino acids: CASSPGGPTNEQFF. CDR3 in DNA: TGTGCCAGCTCACCCGGGGGGCCCACCAATGAGCAGTTCTTC.

The DNA of the CDR3 is TGCAGTGCTAGAGATTCCCAGCTACTACGGGCCGGGGAGCTGTTTTTT. Protein product: CSARDSQLLRAGELFF. The chain is built from TRBV20-1 and TRBJ2-2; D is unclear. The CDR3 loop spans 16 amino acids. CDR1 DFQATT and CDR2 SNEGSKA come from the germline V gene (reference sequence). Trimming shortened V by 0 bases and J by 6 bases, and 17 bases separated the two germline ends.

This clonotype was counted a few times. This chain connects TRBV4-2 to TRBJ2-3; no clear D gene. CDR3 length: 15 amino acids. Germline V gene data show CDR1 as LGHNA and CDR2 as YNFKEQ. With 1 base removed from V and 6 bases from J, the gap between germline ends came to 14 bases. For the CDR3, the DNA is TGTGCCAGCAGCCAAGTATCTACCTCGGTTGATACGCAGTATTTT. It translates to CASSQVSTSVDTQYF.

This clonotype was detected only a few times. The genes are TRBV20-1 and TRBJ1-3; D gene ambiguous. The CDR3 totals 12 residues. Germline V gene sequence: CDR1 DFQATT, CDR2 SNEGSKA (reference sequence). With 1 base removed from V and 7 bases from J, the gap between germline ends came to 8 bases. The CDR3: CSARGLFNTIYF. CDR3 DNA: TGCAGTGCTAGAGGGCTTTTCAACACCATATATTTT.